The 15 T cell receptor beta chains presented below share a single source sample, sequenced in a study of vaccination and CD4 T cells after COVID-19. These receptors' targets are unknown. This sample's treatment: roughly ten-day PBMC culture with coronavirus spike peptide pools or control peptides (ViraFEST assay). The Oncomine TCR Beta short-read assay generated sequence data from the DNA of cultured CD4+ T cells. TCRdb called the PCR reads again in MiXCR, with one record for every CDR3 protein. Among some 21,000 distinct CDR3 sequences listed, less than 65% were seen once. The specimen comprised CD4+ T cells from blood, cultured in vitro, sampled after SARS-CoV-2 vaccination. These receptors all stem from a human donor who received a COVID-19 vaccine.

The CDR3 DNA follows: TGCAGTGCCCGGGCCAGAAGCTCCTACAATGAGCAGTTCTTC. This codes for CSARARSSYNEQFF. The chain links TRBV20-1 to TRBJ2-1, with D uncertain. This CDR3 has 14 residues. V was shortened by 6 bases and J by 0 bases, with 12 bases between the two germline ends. Germline values: CDR1 DFQATT, CDR2 SNEGSKA (reference sequence).

The V call is TRBV4-2, the J call TRBJ2-6; D is ambiguous. The CDR3 length is 16 residues. Germline V gene lookup returns CDR1 LGHNA and CDR2 YNFKEQ. With 4 bases removed from V and 0 bases from J, the gap between germline ends came to 10 bases. The CDR3 region has the DNA TGTGCCAGCAGCCCCTATGCTGTCTCTGGGGCCAACGTCCTGACTTTC. Its translation: CASSPYAVSGANVLTF.

This chain links TRBV3-1 with TRBJ2-3, with D possibly called TRBD1 or TRBD2 (5 bases each). Germline-derived CDR1 and CDR2 are LGHDT and YNNKEL (reference sequence). The CDR3 spans 15 residues. The V end lost 0 bases, the J end lost 4 bases, and 11 bases lay between the germline ends. The CDR3 region is CASSQDTQGADTQYF. CDR3 bases: TGTGCCAGCAGCCAAGACACCCAGGGAGCAGATACGCAGTATTTT.

The chain combines TRBV24-1 with TRBJ2-1; the match to TRBD2 covers 11 bases. With V trimmed by 3 bases and J by 4 bases, 4 bases remained unmatched. The CDR3 has 16 amino acids. Germline V gene sequence: CDR1 KGHDR, CDR2 SFDVKD. The CDR3, as DNA: TGTGCCACCAGTGATATAGCGGGGGGGAGGTACAATGAGCAGTTCTTC. Protein product: CATSDIAGGRYNEQFF.

This clonotype was observed a few times. The gene calls are TRBV6-1 and TRBJ1-1; D possibly corresponds to TRBD1 (5 bases). This CDR3 is 15 amino acids long. The V end lost 0 bases, the J end lost 4 bases, and 12 bases lay between the germline ends. Germline V gene lookup returns CDR1 MNHNS and CDR2 SASEGT. The DNA of the CDR3 is TGTGCCAGCAGTGAAGCGATGGGGGTCGGCACTGAAGCTTTCTTT. It encodes CASSEAMGVGTEAFF.

The V and J genes are TRBV14 and TRBJ1-2; weak D call: TRBD1 (6 bases). Per the germline V gene, CDR1 is SGHDN and CDR2 is FVKESK. The CDR3 spans 14 residues. V was pared by 4 bases and J by 4 bases, with 13 bases between. The CDR3, as DNA: TGTGCCAGCAGCCCGGACAGTTCTTCCTATGGCTACACCTTC. Encoded protein: CASSPDSSSYGYTF.

This chain links TRBV20-1 with TRBJ1-2; the D gene is possibly TRBD1 (6 bases). The length of the CDR3 is 11 residues. V was trimmed by 4 bases and J by 8 bases, leaving 11 bases between them. From germline, CDR1 is DFQATT and CDR2 SNEGSKA (reference sequence). As DNA, the CDR3 is TGCAGTGCTACCAGGGGTAGGGGCTACACCTTC. This sequence encodes CSATRGRGYTF.

This clonotype has just a few counts. The chain recombines TRBV20-1 with TRBJ1-1, with D possibly TRBD1 on 6 matching bases. This CDR3 has 15 amino acids. CDR1 is DFQATT, CDR2 SNEGSKA, per germline (reference sequence). V shed 1 base and J shed 2 bases, with 14 bases lying between them. CDR3 DNA sequence: TGCAGTGCTAGAGCTCCAACAGGGATTAACACTGAAGCTTTCTTT. It codes for CSARAPTGINTEAFF.

The V gene is TRBV7-2, the J gene TRBJ1-5, with 8 bases lining up with TRBD1. The germline V gene has CDR1 SGHTA and CDR2 FQGNSA. CDR3 size: 15 residues. Germline trimming cut 5 bases from V and 5 bases from J; bases unmatched to any gene: 8. The CDR3 reads CASSQTGEGYQPQHF. DNA for the CDR3: TGTGCCAGCAGCCAGACAGGGGAGGGATATCAGCCCCAGCATTTT.

V is TRBV6-4 and J is TRBJ1-1, with a tentative D call TRBD1 (5 bases). From germline, CDR1 is MRHNA and CDR2 SNTAGT. V was shortened by 3 bases and J by 3 bases, with 8 bases between the two germline ends. This CDR3 comprises 13 residues. The CDR3 region has the DNA TGTGCCAGCAGTGAGGGGGTGGACACTGAAGCTTTCTTT. This codes for CASSEGVDTEAFF.

The genes are TRBV10-3 and TRBJ2-1; 10 nucleotides line up with TRBD2. The germline V gene encodes CDR1 ENHRY and CDR2 SYGVKD. Trimming removed 5 bases from V and 8 bases from J; junction bases left unmatched: 9. This CDR3 is built from 15 residues. CDR3 residues: CAISKSGGALYEQFF. The CDR3, as DNA: TGTGCCATCAGTAAGAGCGGGGGGGCTTTGTATGAGCAGTTCTTC.

The rearrangement links TRBV6-5 to TRBJ2-1; the match to TRBD2 covers 8 bases. The V and J ends lost 2 bases and 9 bases, in that order; junction bases with no gene match: 9. This CDR3 is built from 15 residues. Germline loops: CDR1 MNHEY, CDR2 SVGAGI. The CDR3 region is CASSYPTGGRSEQFF. For the CDR3, the DNA is TGTGCCAGCAGTTACCCCACGGGGGGGCGGAGTGAGCAGTTCTTC.

A few counts support this clonotype. J is TRBJ2-5 and V is TRBV6-2 or TRBV6-3, with D hard to call. V was shortened by 5 bases and J by 2 bases, with 3 bases between the two germline ends. There are 11 residues in the CDR3. The germline gives CDR1 MNHEY, CDR2 SVGEGT. This chain's CDR3 is CASSPQETQYF. The CDR3 coding sequence is TGTGCCAGCAGTCCGCAAGAGACCCAGTACTTC.

DNA of the CDR3: TGTGCCAGCAGAGCCCCGGGAGCCGACTATGGCTACACCTTC. It yields the protein CASRAPGADYGYTF. V and J are TRBV6-1 and TRBJ1-2; D uncertain. The V end was cut by 6 bases, the J end by 3 bases, with 14 bases between. Germline V gene sequence: CDR1 MNHNS, CDR2 SASEGT. The CDR3 length is 14 residues.

The CDR3 reads CASSPSGQTNEQFF. The DNA of the CDR3 is TGTGCCAGTAGTCCGTCGGGACAGACCAATGAGCAGTTCTTC. This chain uses TRBV19 with TRBJ2-1; 7 nucleotides agree with TRBD1. The V and J ends lost 5 bases and 6 bases, in that order; junction bases with no gene match: 7. The CDR3 has 14 amino acids. CDR1 is LNHDA, CDR2 SQIVND, per germline (reference sequence).